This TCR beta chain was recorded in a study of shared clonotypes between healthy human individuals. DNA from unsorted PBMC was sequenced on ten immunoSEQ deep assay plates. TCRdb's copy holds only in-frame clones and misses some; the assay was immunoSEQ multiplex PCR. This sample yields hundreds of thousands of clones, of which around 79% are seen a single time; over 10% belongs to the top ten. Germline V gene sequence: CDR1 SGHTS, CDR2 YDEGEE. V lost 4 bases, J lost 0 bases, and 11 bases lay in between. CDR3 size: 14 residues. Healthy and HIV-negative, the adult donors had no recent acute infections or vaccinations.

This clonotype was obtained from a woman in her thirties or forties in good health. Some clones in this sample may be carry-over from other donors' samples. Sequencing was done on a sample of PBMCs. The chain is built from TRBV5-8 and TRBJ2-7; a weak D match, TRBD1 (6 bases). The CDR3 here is CASSPGASSYEQYF. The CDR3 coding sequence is TGTGCCAGCAGCCCAGGGGCGAGCTCCTACGAGCAGTACTTC.